The source of this T cell receptor (beta chain) is a study of blood T cell repertoires in COVID-19. Overall study context: Samples of COVID-19 (acute and convalescent) were obtained from the United States, Italy and Spain.

Authors' data handling: The assay estimated nucleated cells by amplifying reference gene primers. Sequencing was performed with immunoSEQ multiplex PCR; in TCRdb, only in-frame clones are kept and a portion is missing. V and J calls and clone size are as listed in that table; D and trimming were resolved from the DNA. This table has fewer than 250,000 clones, around 80% appearing once. Trimming at V came to 5 bases and at J to 8 bases, leaving 6 bases not matched to a gene. The CDR3 is 14 amino acids. CDR1 is SGHTA, CDR2 FQGNSA, per germline. In Seattle, patients joined the study during active infection and were tracked longitudinally.

The clonotype comes from a woman of 80 years or more with COVID-19, enrolled during active disease. The V and J genes are TRBV7-2 and TRBJ2-1; the match to TRBD2 covers 10 bases. The source material was peripheral blood. The CDR3 nucleotides are TGTGCCAGCAGCGTTAGCGGGGGGTTGGATGAGCAGTTCTTC. Its translation is CASSVSGGLDEQFF. The whole variable domain, filled in from reference TRBV7-2 and TRBJ2-1, reads GAGVSQSPSNKVTEKGKDVELRCDPISGHTALYWYRQSLGQGLEFLIYFQGNSAPDKSGLPSDRFSAERTGGSVSTLTIQRTQQEDSAVYLCASSVSGGLDEQFFGPGTRLTVL.